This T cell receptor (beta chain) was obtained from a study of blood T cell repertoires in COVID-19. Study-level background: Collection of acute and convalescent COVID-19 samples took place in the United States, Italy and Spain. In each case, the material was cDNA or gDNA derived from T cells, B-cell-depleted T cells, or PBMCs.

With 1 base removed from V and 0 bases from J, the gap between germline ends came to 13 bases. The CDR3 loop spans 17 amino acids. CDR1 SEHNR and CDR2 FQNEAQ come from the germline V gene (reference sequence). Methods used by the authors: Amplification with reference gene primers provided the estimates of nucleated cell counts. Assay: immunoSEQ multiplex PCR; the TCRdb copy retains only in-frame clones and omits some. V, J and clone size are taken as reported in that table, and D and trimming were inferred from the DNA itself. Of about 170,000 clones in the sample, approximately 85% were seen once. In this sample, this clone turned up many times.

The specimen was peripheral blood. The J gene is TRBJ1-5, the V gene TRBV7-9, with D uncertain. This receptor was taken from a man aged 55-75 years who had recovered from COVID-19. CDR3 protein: CASSLGGGLYSNQPQHF. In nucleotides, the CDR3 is TGTGCCAGCAGCTTAGGTGGCGGCCTGTATAGCAATCAGCCCCAGCATTTT.